This T cell receptor (beta chain) was obtained from a study of glioma-infiltrating T cells after dendritic cell vaccination. Background on the study: Patients received autologous tumor lysate-pulsed dendritic cell vaccination between about 2003 and 2013.

Primers: 60 V beta forward and 13 J beta reverse. The repertoire was sequenced with immunoSEQ multiplex PCR; TCRdb's copy has only in-frame clones and lacks some. The sample lists about 73,000 clones, roughly 80% occurring once. Selection required adequate fresh-frozen tumor tissue plus more than two years' survival data. The CDR3 loop spans 15 amino acids. Germline trimming cut 0 bases from V and 0 bases from J; bases unmatched to any gene: 1. CDR1 and CDR2 (germline): SGHRS, YFSETQ. This TCR was sampled from a human donor with glioblastoma. The sample here was blood, taken before dendritic cell vaccination. V is TRBV5-1 and J is TRBJ2-3; the match to TRBD2 covers 7 bases. The CDR3 sequence is CASSLDSGSTDTQYF. CDR3 nucleotide sequence: TGCGCCAGCAGCTTGGATAGCGGGAGCACAGATACGCAGTATTTT.